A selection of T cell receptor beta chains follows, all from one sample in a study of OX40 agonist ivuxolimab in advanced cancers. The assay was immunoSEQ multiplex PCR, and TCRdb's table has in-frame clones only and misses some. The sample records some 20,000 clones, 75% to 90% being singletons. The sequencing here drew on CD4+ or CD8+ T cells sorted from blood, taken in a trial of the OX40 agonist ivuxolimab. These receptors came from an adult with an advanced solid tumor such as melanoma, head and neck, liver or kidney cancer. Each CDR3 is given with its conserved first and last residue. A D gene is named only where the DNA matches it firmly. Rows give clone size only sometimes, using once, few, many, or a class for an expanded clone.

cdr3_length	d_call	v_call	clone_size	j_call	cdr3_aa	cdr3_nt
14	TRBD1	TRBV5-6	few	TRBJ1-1	CASSFQEGANEAFF	TGTGCCAGCAGCTTCCAGGAGGGGGCGAATGAGGCTTTCTTT
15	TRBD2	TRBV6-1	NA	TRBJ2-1	CASSPRVAGGNEQFF	TGTGCCAGCAGTCCCCGGGTAGCGGGAGGTAATGAGCAGTTCTTC
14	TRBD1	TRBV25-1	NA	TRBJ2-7	CATPPGGRAYEQYF	TGTGCCACCCCACCAGGGGGCAGGGCCTACGAGCAGTACTTC
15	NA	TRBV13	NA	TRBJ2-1	CASSLEGGVRDEQFF	TGTGCCAGCAGCTTAGAAGGGGGGGTCCGCGATGAGCAGTTCTTC
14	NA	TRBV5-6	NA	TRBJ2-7	CASSLDRRFYEQYF	TGTGCCAGCAGCTTGGACCGGAGGTTCTACGAGCAGTACTTC
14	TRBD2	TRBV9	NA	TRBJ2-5	CASSVGGSKETQYF	TGTGCCAGCAGCGTCGGCGGGAGTAAAGAGACCCAGTACTTC
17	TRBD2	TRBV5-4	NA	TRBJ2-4	CASSDRLAGAAKNIQYF	TGTGCCAGCAGCGATAGACTAGCGGGAGCGGCCAAAAACATTCAGTACTTC
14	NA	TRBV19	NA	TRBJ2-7	CASSVVGVLYEQYF	TGTGCCAGTAGTGTCGTAGGGGTCCTCTACGAGCAGTACTTC
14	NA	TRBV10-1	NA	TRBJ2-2	CASRGPPGTGELFF	TGCGCCAGCAGAGGTCCGCCTGGCACCGGGGAGCTGTTTTTT
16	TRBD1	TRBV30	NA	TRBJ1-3	CAWIRGPPISGNTIYF	TGTGCCTGGATAAGGGGGCCCCCTATCTCTGGAAACACCATATATTTT
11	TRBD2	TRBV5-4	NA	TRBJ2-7	CASSGRGEQYF	TGTGCCAGCTCCGGGAGGGGCGAGCAGTACTTC
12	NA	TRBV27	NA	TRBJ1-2	CASRRAGGGYTF	TGTGCCAGCCGAAGGGCTGGAGGAGGCTACACCTTC
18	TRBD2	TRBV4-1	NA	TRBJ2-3	CASSQRNPGGAAADTQYF	TGCGCCAGCAGCCAACGAAATCCCGGGGGGGCCGCGGCAGATACGCAGTATTTT
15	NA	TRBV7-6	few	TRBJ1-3	CASSLGPGAGNTIYF	TGTGCCAGCAGCTTAGGTCCAGGGGCTGGAAACACCATATATTTT
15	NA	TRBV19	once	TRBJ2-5	CASSIGASGGETQYF	TGTGCCAGTAGTATAGGGGCCAGCGGCGGGGAGACCCAGTACTTC
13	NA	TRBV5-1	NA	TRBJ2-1	CASSLGPYNEQFF	TGCGCCAGCAGCTTGGGGCCTTACAATGAGCAGTTCTTC
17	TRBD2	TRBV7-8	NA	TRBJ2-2	CASSLPRAGVDTGELFF	TGTGCCAGCAGCTTACCACGAGCGGGAGTGGACACCGGGGAGCTGTTTTTT
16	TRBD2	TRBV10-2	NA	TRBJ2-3	CASSEALAGITDTQYF	TGCGCCAGCAGTGAGGCCCTAGCGGGGATCACAGATACGCAGTATTTT
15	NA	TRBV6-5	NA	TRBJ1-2	CASSYSAGVSYGYTF	TGTGCCAGCAGTTACTCTGCAGGGGTTAGCTATGGCTACACCTTC